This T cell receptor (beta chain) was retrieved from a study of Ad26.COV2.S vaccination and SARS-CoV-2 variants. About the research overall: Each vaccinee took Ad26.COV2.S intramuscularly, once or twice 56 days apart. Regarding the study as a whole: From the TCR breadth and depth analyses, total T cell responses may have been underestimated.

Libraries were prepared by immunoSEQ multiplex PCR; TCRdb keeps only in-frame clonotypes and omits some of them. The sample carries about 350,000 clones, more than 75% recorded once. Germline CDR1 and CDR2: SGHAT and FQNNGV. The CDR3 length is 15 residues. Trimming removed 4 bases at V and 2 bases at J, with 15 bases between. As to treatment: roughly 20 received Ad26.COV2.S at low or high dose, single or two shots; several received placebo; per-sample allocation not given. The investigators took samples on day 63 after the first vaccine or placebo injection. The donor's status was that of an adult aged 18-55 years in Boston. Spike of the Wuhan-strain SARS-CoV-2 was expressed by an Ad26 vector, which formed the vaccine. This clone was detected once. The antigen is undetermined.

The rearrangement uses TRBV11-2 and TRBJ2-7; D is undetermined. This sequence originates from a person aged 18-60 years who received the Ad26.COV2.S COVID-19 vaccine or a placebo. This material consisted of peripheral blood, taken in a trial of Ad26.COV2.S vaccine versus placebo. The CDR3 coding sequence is TGTGCCAGCAGCTCAACTATAGGCCCTACCTACGAGCAGTACTTC. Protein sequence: CASSSTIGPTYEQYF.